The clone carrying this T cell receptor beta chain was recorded a few times. The antigen remains undetermined. Constant-segment-primed 5'RACE gave TCR alpha and TCR beta cDNA libraries with sample barcodes and UMIs. TCRdb re-derived calls from the 5' RACE reads in MiXCR, one entry per CDR3 protein. The sample records 400,000 to 500,000 distinct CDR3 sequences, 15% to 20% being singletons. V was cut by 3 bases and J by 3 bases, with 7 bases left in between. The germline CDR1 and CDR2 sequences are GTSNPN and SVGIG (reference sequence). The CDR3 is made up of 12 amino acids. The data originate from a study of T-cell memory formation after mild COVID-19. Overall study context: Clusters were largely donor specific.

Broader study findings: Pre-infection memory harbored some responding clones, suggesting cross-reactive memory joined. CD4+ clones that contracted lay mainly in CM and EM; CD8+ ones lay in EMRA.

The chain employs TRBV30 and TRBJ2-3; D is unclear. The sequenced sample consisted of PBMCs or a T cell subset sorted from them (not recorded which). The TCR comes from an adult woman who had mild COVID-19 (a few samples of this study predate the infection). Cell type and time point are not known. DNA for the CDR3: TGTGCCTGGAGGACCAAAACAGATACGCAGTATTTT. Translated: CAWRTKTDTQYF.